A single sample gave rise to the 3 T cell receptor beta chains below, sequenced in a study of T-cell reconstitution after alpha-beta-depleted transplantation in children. Unique molecular identifiers tagged the TCRbeta library. A single record per CDR3 protein comes from TCRdb applying MiXCR to the PCR reads. The sample holds tens of thousands of distinct CDR3 sequences; about 5.7% are singletons and the top ten take about 33%. The sequences come from PBMCs, mostly from graft donor cells, collected 60 days after TCRalphabeta/CD19-depleted stem cell transplant. The receptors originated from a female patient aged 2-10 years who had a stem cell transplant for aplastic anemia, so the T cells may come from the graft donor.

This clonotype has at least ten counts. The chain links TRBV20-1 to TRBJ1-4; no definite D call. Per the germline V gene, CDR1 is DFQATT and CDR2 is SNEGSKA (reference sequence). V was pared by 5 bases and J by 5 bases, with 9 bases between. The CDR3 runs 12 residues. The CDR3 DNA follows: TGCAGTGCTCCAAAGAGAAATGAAAAACTGTTTTTT. Its protein is CSAPKRNEKLFF.

This clonotype has ten or more counts. V gene TRBV2 combines with J gene TRBJ2-3, with D perhaps matching TRBD1 (6 bases). V gave up 6 bases and J gave up 9 bases, with 16 bases separating them. CDR3 length: 13 amino acids. Looked up from germline, CDR1 is SNHLY and CDR2 is FYNNEI. This CDR3 is CASRGTPSETQYF. As DNA, the CDR3 is TGTGCCAGCAGGGGGACACCCTCTGAGACGCAGTATTTT.

This clonotype appeared a few times. CDR3 protein: CASSLEGGPTQPQHF. CDR3 bases: TGTGCCAGCAGCCTAGAGGGTGGCCCTACCCAGCCCCAGCATTTT. The V call is TRBV7-2, the J call TRBJ1-5, with D uncertain. This CDR3 has 15 residues. Looked up from germline, CDR1 is SGHTA and CDR2 is FQGNSA. V lost 5 bases to trimming and J lost 7 bases, with 18 bases between them.